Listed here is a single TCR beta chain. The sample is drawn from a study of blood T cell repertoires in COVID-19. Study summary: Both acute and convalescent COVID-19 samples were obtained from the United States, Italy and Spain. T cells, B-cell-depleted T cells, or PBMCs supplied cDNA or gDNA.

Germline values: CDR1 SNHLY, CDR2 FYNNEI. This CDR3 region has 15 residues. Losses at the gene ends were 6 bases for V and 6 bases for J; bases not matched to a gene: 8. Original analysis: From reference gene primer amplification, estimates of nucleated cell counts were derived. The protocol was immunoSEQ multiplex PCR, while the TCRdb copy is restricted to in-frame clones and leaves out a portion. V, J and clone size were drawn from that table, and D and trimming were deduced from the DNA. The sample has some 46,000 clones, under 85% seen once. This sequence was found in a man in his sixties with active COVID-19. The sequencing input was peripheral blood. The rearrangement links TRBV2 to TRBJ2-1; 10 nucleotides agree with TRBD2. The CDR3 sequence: CASRGEREGPNEQFF. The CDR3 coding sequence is TGTGCCAGCAGGGGGGAGCGGGAGGGCCCCAATGAGCAGTTCTTC. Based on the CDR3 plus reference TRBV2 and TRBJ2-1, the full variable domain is EPEVTQTPSHQVTQMGQEVILRCVPISNHLYFYWYRQILGQKVEFLVSFYNNEISEKSEIFDDQFSVERPDGSNFTLKIRSTKLEDSAMYFCASRGEREGPNEQFFGPGTRLTVL.